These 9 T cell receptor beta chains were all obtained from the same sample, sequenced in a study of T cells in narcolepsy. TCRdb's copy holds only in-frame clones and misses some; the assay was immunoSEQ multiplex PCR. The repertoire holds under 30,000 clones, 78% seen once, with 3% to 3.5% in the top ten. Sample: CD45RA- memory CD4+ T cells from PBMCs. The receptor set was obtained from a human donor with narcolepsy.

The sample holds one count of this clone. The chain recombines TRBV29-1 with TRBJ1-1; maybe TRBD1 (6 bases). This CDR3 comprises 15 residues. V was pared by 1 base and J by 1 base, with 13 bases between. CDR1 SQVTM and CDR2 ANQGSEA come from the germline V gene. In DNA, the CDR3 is TGCAGCGTTGAAGGGGGTGGCAGGGGGAACACTGAAGCTTTCTTT. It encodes CSVEGGGRGNTEAFF.

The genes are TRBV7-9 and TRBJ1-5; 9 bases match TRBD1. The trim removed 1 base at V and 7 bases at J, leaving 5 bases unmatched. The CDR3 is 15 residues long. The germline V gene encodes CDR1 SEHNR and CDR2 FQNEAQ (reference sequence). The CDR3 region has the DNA TGTGCCAGCAGCTTAGAGGGACAGGGAAAACAGCCCCAGCATTTT. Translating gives CASSLEGQGKQPQHF.

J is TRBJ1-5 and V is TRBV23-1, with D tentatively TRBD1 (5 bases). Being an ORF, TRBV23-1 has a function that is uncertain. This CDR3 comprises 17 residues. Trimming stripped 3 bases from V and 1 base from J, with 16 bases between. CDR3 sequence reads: CASSHLLGTKSNQPQHF. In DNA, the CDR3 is TGCGCCAGCAGTCATTTGCTAGGGACTAAAAGCAATCAGCCCCAGCATTTT.

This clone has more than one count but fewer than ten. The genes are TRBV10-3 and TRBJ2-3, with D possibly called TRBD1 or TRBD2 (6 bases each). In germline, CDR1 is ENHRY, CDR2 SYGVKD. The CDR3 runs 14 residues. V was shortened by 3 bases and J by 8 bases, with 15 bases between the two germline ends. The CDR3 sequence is CAISDDGGSGTQYF. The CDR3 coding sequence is TGTGCCATCAGTGACGACGGGGGCTCAGGTACGCAGTATTTT.

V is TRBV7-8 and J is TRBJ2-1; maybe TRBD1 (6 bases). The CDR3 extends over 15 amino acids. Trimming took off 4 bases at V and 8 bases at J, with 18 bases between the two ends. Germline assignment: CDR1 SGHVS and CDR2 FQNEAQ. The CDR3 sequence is CASSYRDIESDEQFF. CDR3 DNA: TGTGCCAGCAGCTACCGGGACATTGAATCCGATGAGCAGTTCTTC.

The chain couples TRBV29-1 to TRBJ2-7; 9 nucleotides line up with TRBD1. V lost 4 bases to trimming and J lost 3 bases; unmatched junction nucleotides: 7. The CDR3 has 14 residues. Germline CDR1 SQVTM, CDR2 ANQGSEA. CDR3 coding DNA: TGCAGCGTTGTGGAACAGGGGGCGGTCTACGAGCAGTACTTC. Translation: CSVVEQGAVYEQYF.

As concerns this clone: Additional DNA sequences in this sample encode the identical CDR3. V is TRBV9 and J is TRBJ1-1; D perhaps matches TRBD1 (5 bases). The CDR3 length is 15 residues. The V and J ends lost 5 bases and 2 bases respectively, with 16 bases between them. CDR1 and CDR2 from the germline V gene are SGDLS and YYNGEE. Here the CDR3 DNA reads TGTGCCAGCAGTCGGACACCGACAGTCAACACTGAAGCTTTCTTT. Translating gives CASSRTPTVNTEAFF.

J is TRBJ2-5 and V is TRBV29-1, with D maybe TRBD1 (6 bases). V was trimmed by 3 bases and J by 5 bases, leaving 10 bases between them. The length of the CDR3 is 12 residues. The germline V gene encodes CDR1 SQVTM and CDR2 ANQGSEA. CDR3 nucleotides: TGCAGCGTTGACAGGGGTCGGGAGACCCAGTACTTC. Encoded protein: CSVDRGRETQYF.

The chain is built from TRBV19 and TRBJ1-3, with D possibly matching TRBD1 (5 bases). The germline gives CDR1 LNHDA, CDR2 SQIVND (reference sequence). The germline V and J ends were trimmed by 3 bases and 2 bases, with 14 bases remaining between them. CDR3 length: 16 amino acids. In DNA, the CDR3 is TGTGCCAGTAGTATCGTGGGGACGAGCGCTGGAAACACCATATATTTT. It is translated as CASSIVGTSAGNTIYF.